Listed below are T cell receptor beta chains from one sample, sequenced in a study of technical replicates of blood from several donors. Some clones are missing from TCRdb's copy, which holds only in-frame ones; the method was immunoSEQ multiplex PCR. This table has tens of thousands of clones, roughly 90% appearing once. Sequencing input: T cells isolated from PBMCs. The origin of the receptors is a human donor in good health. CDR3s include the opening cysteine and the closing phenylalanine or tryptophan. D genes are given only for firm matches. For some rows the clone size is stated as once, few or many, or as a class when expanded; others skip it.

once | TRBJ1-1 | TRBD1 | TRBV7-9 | TGTGCCAGCAGCTTAGAAGGGGGCGGTTGGGCTTTCTTT | CASSLEGGGWAFF
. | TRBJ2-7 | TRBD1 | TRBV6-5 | TGTGCCAGCTACGACAGGGGCAGCTCCTACGAGCAGTACTTC | CASYDRGSSYEQYF
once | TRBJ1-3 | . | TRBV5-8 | TGTGCCAGCAGTTTTGAAGCCTCTGGAAACACCATATATTTT | CASSFEASGNTIYF
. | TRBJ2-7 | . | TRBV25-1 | TGTGCCAGCAGTGAAGGAGGTGGCAGCGTATTGAGCTACGAGCAGTACTTC | CASSEGGGSVLSYEQYF
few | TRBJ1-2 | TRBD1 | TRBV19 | TGTGCCAGTAGTATTTGGGACAGGGGGTTTCATGGCTACACCTTC | CASSIWDRGFHGYTF
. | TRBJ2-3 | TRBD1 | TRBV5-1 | TGCGCCAGCAGCTTGGACAGGGGCCGCACAGATACGCAGTATTTT | CASSLDRGRTDTQYF
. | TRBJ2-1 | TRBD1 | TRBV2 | TGTGCCTCCCATGGGGACAGAGGCTATGAGCAGTTCTTC | CASHGDRGYEQFF
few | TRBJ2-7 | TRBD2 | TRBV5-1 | TGCGCCAGCAGTGTTACTAGCGGGTCCTACGAGCAGTACTTC | CASSVTSGSYEQYF
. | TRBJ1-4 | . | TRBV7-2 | TGTGCCAGCAGCTTCAGTGAAAAACTGTTTTTT | CASSFSEKLFF
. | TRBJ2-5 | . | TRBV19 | TGTGCCAGTAGTAGGTACAATGAAGAGACCCAGTACTTC | CASSRYNEETQYF
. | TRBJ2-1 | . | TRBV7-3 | TGTGCCAGCAGCCCCCTTCTGGCGGCGGGGGAGCAGTTCTTC | CASSPLLAAGEQFF
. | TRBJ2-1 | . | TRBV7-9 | TGTGCCAGCAGCATACTCAGGGGCTCCTACAATGAGCAGTTCTTC | CASSILRGSYNEQFF
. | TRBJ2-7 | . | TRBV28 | TGTGCCAGCAGGACTGGCTACGAGCAGTACTTC | CASRTGYEQYF
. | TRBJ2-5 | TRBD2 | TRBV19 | TGTGCCAGTAGTGAGTTAGCGGGAGGGAGTATGGAGACCCAGTACTTC | CASSELAGGSMETQYF
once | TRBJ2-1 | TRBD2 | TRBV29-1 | TGCAGCGTCTTACTAGCGGGACCCTACAATGAGCAGTTCTTC | CSVLLAGPYNEQFF
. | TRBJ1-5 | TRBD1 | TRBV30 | TGTGCCTGGAGCGAGGACAGGAACCAGCCCCAGCATTTT | CAWSEDRNQPQHF
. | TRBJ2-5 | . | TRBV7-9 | TGTGCCAGCAGTCGGGCGGGGAGCCAAGAGACCCAGTACTTC | CASSRAGSQETQYF
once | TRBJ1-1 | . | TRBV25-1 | TGTGCCAGCAGTGAGGTCGGGAACACTGAAGCTTTCTTT | CASSEVGNTEAFF
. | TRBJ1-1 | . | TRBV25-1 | TGTGCCAGCAGTGAAAAATACGGAGACCTTTCCTGGAACACTGAAGCTTTCTTT | CASSEKYGDLSWNTEAFF
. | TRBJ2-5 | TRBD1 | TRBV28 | TGTGCCAGCAGTTTCCATGACAGGGCGGTAGAGACCCAGTACTTC | CASSFHDRAVETQYF
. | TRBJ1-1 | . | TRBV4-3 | TGCGCCAGCAGCCAAGAACCGGGACTAAGGAACACTGAAGCTTTCTTT | CASSQEPGLRNTEAFF
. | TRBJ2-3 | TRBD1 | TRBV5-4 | TGTGCCAGCAGCGCCGGGACAGGGCCAGATACGCAGTATTTT | CASSAGTGPDTQYF
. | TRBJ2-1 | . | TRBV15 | TGTGCCACCAGACGTGCCGCGGCCTCCTACAATGAGCAGTTCTTC | CATRRAAASYNEQFF
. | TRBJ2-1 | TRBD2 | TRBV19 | TGTGCCATCCGTGGGGAGGGCAATGAGCAGTTCTTC | CAIRGEGNEQFF
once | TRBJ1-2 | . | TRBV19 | TGTGCCAGTAGTATATTAGCTCAGCGGTATGGCTACACCTTC | CASSILAQRYGYTF
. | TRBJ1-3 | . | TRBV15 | TGTGCCACCAGCACGTATGGAAACACCATATATTTT | CATSTYGNTIYF
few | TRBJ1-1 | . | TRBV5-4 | TGTGCCAGCAGCTTTACAGGTTACACTGAAGCTTTCTTT | CASSFTGYTEAFF
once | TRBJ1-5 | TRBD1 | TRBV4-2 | TGTGCCAGCAGCCTCGGGACAGGTTTAAATCAGCCCCAGCATTTT | CASSLGTGLNQPQHF
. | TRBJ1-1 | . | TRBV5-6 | TGTGCCAGCAGTCTCGTACAGGGCTATAACACTGAAGCTTTCTTT | CASSLVQGYNTEAFF
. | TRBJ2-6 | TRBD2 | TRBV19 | TGTGCCAGTAGAAGGACTAGCGGGACAGGGGCCAACGTCCTGACTTTC | CASRRTSGTGANVLTF
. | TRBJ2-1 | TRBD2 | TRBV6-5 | TGTGCCAGCAGTTACCGTTCCGGGACTAGCGGGATCGTACAGTTCTTC | CASSYRSGTSGIVQFF
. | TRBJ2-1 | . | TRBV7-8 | TGTGCCAGCAGCGACAAGACTAGACGAGCCTACAATGAGCAGTTCTTC | CASSDKTRRAYNEQFF
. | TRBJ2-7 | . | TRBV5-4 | TGTGCCAGCAGCTTGGTCGACGAGCAGTACTTC | CASSLVDEQYF
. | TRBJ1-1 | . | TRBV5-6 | TGTGCCAGCAGCTTGGTGGGCCGACGGCACACTGAAGCTTTCTTT | CASSLVGRRHTEAFF
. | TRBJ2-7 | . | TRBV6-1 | TGTGCCAGCATGAAACTACAGGGTCGGCACGAGCAGTACTTC | CASMKLQGRHEQYF
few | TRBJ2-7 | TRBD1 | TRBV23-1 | TGCGCCAGCAGCTACCTCTCGGACAGGGGCCACGAGCAGTACTTC | CASSYLSDRGHEQYF
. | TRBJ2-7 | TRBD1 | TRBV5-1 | TGCGCCAGCAGCTTAGAGACAGGGGCCTACGAGCAGTACTTC | CASSLETGAYEQYF
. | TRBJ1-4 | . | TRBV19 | TGTGCCAGTTACGATAGAGATTTATCCAAACTGTTTTTT | CASYDRDLSKLFF
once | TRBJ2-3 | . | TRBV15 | TGTGCCACCAGCAGAGATCTCGGGGGAGTATGGACAGATACGCAGTATTTT | CATSRDLGGVWTDTQYF
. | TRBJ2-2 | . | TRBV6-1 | TGTGCCAGCGGGAGGCACAAGAACACCGGGGAGCTGTTTTTT | CASGRHKNTGELFF
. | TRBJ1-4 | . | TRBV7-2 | TGTGCCAGCAGCTTAAAGGGAGCAACTAATGAAAAACTGTTTTTT | CASSLKGATNEKLFF
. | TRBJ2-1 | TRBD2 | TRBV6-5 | TGTGCCAGCAGTTACGGAACTAGCGGGGGACACAATGAGCAGTTCTTC | CASSYGTSGGHNEQFF
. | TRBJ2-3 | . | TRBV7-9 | TGTGCCAGCAGCCTCTTCGGGAACACAGATACGCAGTATTTT | CASSLFGNTDTQYF
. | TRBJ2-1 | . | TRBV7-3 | TGTGCCAGCAGCACAGCCCGTAGCTCCTACAATGAGCAGTTCTTC | CASSTARSSYNEQFF
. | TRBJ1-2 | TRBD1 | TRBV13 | TGTGCCAGCAGCCTCGGACAGGGGGCTGGATATGGCTACACCTTC | CASSLGQGAGYGYTF
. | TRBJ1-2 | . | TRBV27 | TGTGCCAGCAGTTTTGTAGGGGTAGGTGGCTACACCTTC | CASSFVGVGGYTF
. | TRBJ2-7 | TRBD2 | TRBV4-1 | TGCGCCAGCAGCCAAGACAGACTAGCGGGAGACGAGCAGTACTTC | CASSQDRLAGDEQYF
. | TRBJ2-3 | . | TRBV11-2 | TGTGCCAGCAGCCTAGGGGCAAATACGCAGTATTTT | CASSLGANTQYF
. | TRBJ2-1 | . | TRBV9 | TGTGCCAGCAGCGTAGAGCCTGGCGGGACCTACAATGAGCAGTTCTTC | CASSVEPGGTYNEQFF
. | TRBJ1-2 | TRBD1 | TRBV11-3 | TGTGCCAGCAGCAGACAGGGGAACTATGGCTACACCTTC | CASSRQGNYGYTF
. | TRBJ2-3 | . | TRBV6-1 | TGTGCCAGCACCTCGATGCTACGAGATACGCAGTATTTT | CASTSMLRDTQYF
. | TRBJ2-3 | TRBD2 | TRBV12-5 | TGTGCTAGTGGTCCCGGGACTAGAGGCACAGATACGCAGTATTTT | CASGPGTRGTDTQYF
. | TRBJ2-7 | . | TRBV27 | TGTGCCAGCAGTTTATCCAGGGCCTACGAGCAGTACTTC | CASSLSRAYEQYF